Listed here are 16 T cell receptor beta chains from one sample, sequenced in a study of shared clonotypes between healthy human individuals. The method was immunoSEQ multiplex PCR; TCRdb's version includes in-frame clones alone and lacks a portion of them. The table lists approximately 590,000 clones, nearly 97% of them singletons, with around 0.097% in the top ten. As defined, naive CD8 cells were CD45RO-negative and positively selected for CCR7, with terminally differentiated effector memory CD45RA+ cells excluded. Sequencing was done on a sample of naive CD8+ T cells sorted from blood. These receptor sequences come from a woman in her twenties or thirties in good health.

The chain links TRBV2 to TRBJ2-2; the match to TRBD1 covers 7 bases. CDR3 length: 15 residues. V dropped 7 bases and J dropped 6; count of bases not matched to a gene: 11. Germline V gives CDR1 SNHLY, CDR2 FYNNEI. The CDR3 spells CASNGEGGAPGELFF. The CDR3 DNA reads TGTGCCAGCAATGGGGAAGGGGGCGCTCCCGGGGAGCTGTTTTTT.

This clone was seen only once. The chain employs TRBV6-1 and TRBJ2-3, with D hard to call. Looked up from germline, CDR1 is MNHNS and CDR2 is SASEGT. Between the trimmed V and J ends, which lost 2 bases and 6 bases, there was a span of 12 bases. The CDR3 loop spans 14 amino acids. CDR3 coding DNA: TGTGCCAGCAGTGAAATGGACCCGAGGGATACGCAGTATTTT. Encoded protein: CASSEMDPRDTQYF.

The rearrangement uses TRBV9 and TRBJ2-1; 11 nucleotides align to TRBD2. Unmatched junction bases numbered 3, after V lost 0 bases and J lost 7 bases. The CDR3 covers 15 residues. Germline CDR1 is SGDLS and CDR2 is YYNGEE. The CDR3 region has the DNA TGTGCCAGCAGCGTAGTAACTAGCGGGAGAAATGAGCAGTTCTTC. Its translation: CASSVVTSGRNEQFF.

The genes are TRBV4-3 and TRBJ1-2, with a possible D match to TRBD1 (6 bases). The CDR3 covers 11 residues. Germline lookup yields CDR1 LGHNA and CDR2 YSLEER. The V end lost 5 bases, the J end lost 8 bases, and 9 bases lay between the germline ends. CDR3 in amino acids: CASSFDRGYTF. CDR3 sequence (DNA): TGCGCCAGCAGCTTCGACAGGGGCTACACCTTC.

The rearrangement uses TRBV6-1 and TRBJ2-7; 10 positions agree with TRBD1. The CDR3 has 14 residues. V lost 9 bases to trimming and J lost 0 bases; unmatched junction nucleotides: 5. From germline, CDR1 is MNHNS and CDR2 SASEGT. CDR3 in amino acids: CASDRGQLSYEQYF. CDR3 DNA: TGTGCCAGTGACAGGGGGCAACTCTCCTACGAGCAGTACTTC.

V and J are TRBV7-2 and TRBJ2-3; D might be TRBD1 or TRBD2, each matching 5 bases. The CDR3 spans 15 residues. Looked up from germline, CDR1 is SGHTA and CDR2 is FQGNSA. V lost 5 bases and J lost 2, with 14 bases in between. CDR3 protein: CASSVKGRYTDTQYF. The CDR3 coding sequence is TGTGCCAGCAGCGTCAAGGGACGGTACACAGATACGCAGTATTTT. The variable domain in full, with the rest retrieved from reference TRBV7-2 and TRBJ2-3, is GAGVSQSPSNKVTEKGKDVELRCDPISGHTALYWYRQSLGQGLEFLIYFQGNSAPDKSGLPSDRFSAERTGGSVSTLTIQRTQQEDSAVYLCASSVKGRYTDTQYFGPGTRLTVL.

The chain combines TRBV27 with TRBJ2-7, with TRBD1 matching over 7 bases. The CDR3 length is 16 residues. Germline CDR1 and CDR2: MNHEY and SMNVEV (reference sequence). V shed 3 bases, J shed 0 bases, and the junction held 8 bases outside the gene matches. The CDR3 loop reads CASSLDGTVASYEQYF. DNA for the CDR3: TGTGCCAGCAGTTTGGACGGGACAGTGGCCTCCTACGAGCAGTACTTC.

The CDR3 region is CASSSRLAGAFTDTQYF. CDR3 nucleotides: TGTGCCAGCAGTTCGAGACTAGCGGGAGCTTTCACAGATACGCAGTATTTT. The chain joins TRBV28 to TRBJ2-3, with 12 bases that match TRBD2. V shed 4 bases, J shed 2 bases, and the junction held 7 bases outside the gene matches. Germline V gene data show CDR1 as MDHEN and CDR2 as SYDVKM. The CDR3 is 17 residues long. Filled out from reference TRBV28 and TRBJ2-3, the complete variable domain reads DVKVTQSSRYLVKRTGEKVFLECVQDMDHENMFWYRQDPGLGLRLIYFSYDVKMKEKGDIPEGYSVSREKKERFSLILESASTNQTSMYLCASSSRLAGAFTDTQYFGPGTRLTVL.

The rearrangement links TRBV19 to TRBJ1-2, with 7 positions matching TRBD1. Looked up from germline, CDR1 is LNHDA and CDR2 is SQIVND (reference sequence). The J segment lost 3 bases and the V segment lost 7 bases, leaving 14 bases of the junction unmatched. The CDR3 contains 16 residues. In DNA, the CDR3 is TGTGCCAGTATTAACAATCCGGGACAGAGCTACTATGGCTACACCTTC. Its translation: CASINNPGQSYYGYTF.

The chain combines TRBV28 with TRBJ1-1; weak D call: TRBD1 (6 bases). The germline V gene has CDR1 MDHEN and CDR2 SYDVKM. The CDR3 runs 13 residues. V lost 7 bases and J 5 bases, leaving 14 bases between the germline ends. CDR3 nucleotides: TGTGCCAGCACCCCTCCAGGGGAAACTGAAGCTTTCTTT. Translating gives CASTPPGETEAFF.

V usage is TRBV4-1 and J usage is TRBJ1-4; D ambiguous. Looked up from germline, CDR1 is MGHRA and CDR2 is YSYEKL. This CDR3 has 13 amino acids. V gave up 0 bases and J gave up 8 bases, with 7 bases separating them. This chain's CDR3 is CASSQDKEEKLFF. CDR3 in DNA: TGCGCCAGCAGCCAAGACAAGGAGGAAAAACTGTTTTTT.

V usage is TRBV27 and J usage is TRBJ2-7; a possible D gene is TRBD2 (5 bases). This CDR3 region has 13 residues. V shed 2 bases and J shed 7 bases, with 12 bases lying between them. Germline-derived CDR1 and CDR2 are MNHEY and SMNVEV (reference sequence). In nucleotides, the CDR3 is TGTGCCAGCAGTTTAGTAGGGAGCAGTGAGCAGTACTTC. As protein: CASSLVGSSEQYF.

This clone was observed once. The gene calls are TRBV4-1 and TRBJ2-7, with D possibly called TRBD1 or TRBD2 (5 bases each). Germline CDR1 and CDR2: MGHRA and YSYEKL. The V end was cut by 2 bases, the J end by 2 bases, with 10 bases between. The CDR3 has 14 amino acids. CDR3 in DNA: TGCGCCAGCAGCCAATCGGGACGGACCTACGAGCAGTACTTC. This translates into CASSQSGRTYEQYF.

This clone has a handful of counts. The genes are TRBV14 and TRBJ1-1; 8 nucleotides match TRBD1. This CDR3 is built from 12 residues. V lost 2 bases and J lost 8; bases outside the gene matches: 1. The V gene's germline CDR1 is SGHDN and CDR2 FVKESK. The CDR3, as DNA: TGTGCCAGCAGCCAATGGGACAGGGAAGCTTTCTTT. It specifies CASSQWDREAFF.

Only one count was recorded for this clone. The chain employs TRBV7-9 and TRBJ1-1; D remains unclear. CDR3 length: 17 residues. V lost 1 base and J lost 0, with 15 bases in between. CDR1 is SEHNR and CDR2 is FQNEAQ in the germline V gene (reference sequence). The CDR3 region is CASSLGNPPGVNTEAFF. The CDR3 DNA reads TGTGCCAGCAGCTTAGGTAACCCCCCTGGAGTGAACACTGAAGCTTTCTTT.

V usage is TRBV19 and J usage is TRBJ2-4; D uncertain. The V end was cut by 3 bases, the J end by 5 bases, with 14 bases between. CDR3 length: 15 residues. Germline CDR1 reads LNHDA; CDR2 reads SQIVND (reference sequence). CDR3 sequence: CASSMFAGPQNIQYF. In DNA form, the CDR3 reads TGTGCCAGTAGTATGTTCGCAGGACCTCAAAACATTCAGTACTTC.